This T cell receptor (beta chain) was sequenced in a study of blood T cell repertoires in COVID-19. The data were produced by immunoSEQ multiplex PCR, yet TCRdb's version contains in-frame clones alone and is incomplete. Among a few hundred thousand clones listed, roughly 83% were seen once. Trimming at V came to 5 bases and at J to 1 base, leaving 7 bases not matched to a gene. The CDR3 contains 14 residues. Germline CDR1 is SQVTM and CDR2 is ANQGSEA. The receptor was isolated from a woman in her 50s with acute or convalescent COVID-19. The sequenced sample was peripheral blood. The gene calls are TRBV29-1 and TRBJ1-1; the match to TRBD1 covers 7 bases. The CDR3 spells CSVKGAGGNTEAFF. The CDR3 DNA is TGCAGCGTTAAGGGGGCAGGGGGGAACACTGAAGCTTTCTTT.